These 10 T cell receptor beta chains came from one sample sequenced in a study of blood T cell repertoires in COVID-19. Here immunoSEQ multiplex PCR was the method, and the copy in TCRdb shows in-frame clones only, minus some. Seen here are 150,000 or so clones, 75% to 85% observed once, and the top ten hold 9% to 13%. The sample comprised peripheral blood. Receptor source: a woman aged 60-70 years with COVID-19, enrolled during active disease.

This clone has a handful of counts. The chain has TRBV10-3 and TRBJ1-4; D is ambiguous. The CDR3 length is 11 residues. V was shortened by 8 bases and J by 8 bases, with 9 bases between the two germline ends. CDR1 and CDR2 (germline): ENHRY, SYGVKD. In DNA, the CDR3 is TGTGCCATCTGGAGTGGAGAAAAACTGTTTTTT. Protein: CAIWSGEKLFF.

The chain has TRBV7-3 and TRBJ2-2; D gene uncertain. The germline CDR1 and CDR2 sequences are SGHTA and FQGTGA. The CDR3 extends over 13 amino acids. The ends were cut back, 4 bases at V and 5 bases at J, with 8 bases in the middle. The CDR3 sequence is CASSSRSTGELFF. The CDR3 DNA sequence: TGTGCCAGCAGCTCCAGAAGTACCGGGGAGCTGTTTTTT.

This clone was detected a few times. The rearrangement uses TRBV12-3 or TRBV12-4 and TRBJ1-5; D possibly corresponds to TRBD1 (6 bases). This CDR3 has 13 residues. The V gene lost 4 bases and the J gene lost 13 bases, with 17 bases spanning the gap. DNA of the CDR3: TGTGCCAGCAGTTCCCAGGGGCCACGTAGACAGCATTTT. This encodes CASSSQGPRRQHF.

CDR3 nucleotide sequence: TGCGCCAGCAGCCCTAGACAGGGGGCGCGTGAAAAACTGTTTTTT. Protein: CASSPRQGAREKLFF. The chain couples TRBV5-1 to TRBJ1-4, with 10 bases aligning to TRBD1. Germline V gene sequence: CDR1 SGHRS, CDR2 YFSETQ. The CDR3 is 15 amino acids. V lost 4 bases, J lost 7 bases, and 7 bases stayed unmatched.

This clone was seen just once. The chain joins TRBV7-9 to TRBJ1-4, with 7 bases lining up with TRBD1. The CDR3 is 14 residues long. In germline, CDR1 is SEHNR, CDR2 FQNEAQ (reference sequence). J gave up 5 bases and V 5 bases, and 5 bases lay outside the gene matches. For the CDR3, the DNA is TGTGCCAGCAGCAGGGACAGTTTAAATGAAAAACTGTTTTTT. Amino acid sequence: CASSRDSLNEKLFF.

CDR3 DNA sequence: TGTGCCAGCAGCCCAAGCCTCGAGGGCATTCAGTACTTC. The encoded protein is CASSPSLEGIQYF. The chain combines TRBV7-2 with TRBJ2-4, with D perhaps matching TRBD2 (5 bases). Trimming removed 5 bases at V and 9 bases at J, with 14 bases between. The CDR3 runs to 13 residues. From germline, CDR1 is SGHTA and CDR2 FQGNSA. The full variable domain, completed using reference TRBV7-2 and TRBJ2-4, is GAGVSQSPSNKVTEKGKDVELRCDPISGHTALYWYRQSLGQGLEFLIYFQGNSAPDKSGLPSDRFSAERTGGSVSTLTIQRTQQEDSAVYLCASSPSLEGIQYFGAGTRLSVL.

This clone was seen just once. The gene calls are TRBV29-1 and TRBJ1-2; D is perhaps TRBD1 (5 bases). CDR1 is SQVTM, CDR2 ANQGSEA, per germline. The CDR3 consists of 15 residues. V was clipped by 5 bases and J by 4 bases, with 20 bases between them. CDR3 amino acids: CSVPTTGAGTYGYTF. The CDR3 coding sequence is TGCAGCGTTCCGACGACTGGGGCTGGTACCTATGGCTACACCTTC.

This clone was seen only a few times. This chain uses TRBV5-1 with TRBJ1-5; no clear D. The germline CDR1 and CDR2 sequences are SGHRS and YFSETQ. The CDR3 sequence is 15 residues long. V was shortened by 0 bases and J by 2 bases, with 9 bases between the two germline ends. CDR3 loop: CASSLGGRGNQPQHF. The CDR3 DNA reads TGCGCCAGCAGCTTGGGAGGGCGAGGCAATCAGCCCCAGCATTTT.

The gene calls are TRBV5-1 and TRBJ2-1, with D possibly TRBD2 on 6 matching bases. Germline CDR1 and CDR2: SGHRS and YFSETQ. The CDR3 is made up of 15 amino acids. With 0 bases removed from V and 6 bases from J, the gap between germline ends came to 13 bases. The CDR3 region is CASSLVGGAPNEQFF. CDR3 DNA sequence: TGCGCCAGCAGCTTGGTGGGGGGTGCCCCCAATGAGCAGTTCTTC.

The rearrangement links TRBV10-3 to TRBJ2-5; tentative D call: TRBD2 (5 bases). Germline assignment: CDR1 ENHRY and CDR2 SYGVKD. Trimming took 8 bases from V and 5 from J, leaving 30 bases between them. The CDR3 has 18 amino acids. The CDR3 sequence: CAIQPGSIGRSLVETQYF. In nucleotides, the CDR3 is TGTGCCATCCAACCGGGGAGCATCGGGCGGTCCTTGGTGGAGACCCAGTACTTC.